This TCR beta chain was sequenced in a study of blood T cell repertoires in COVID-19 (dated by TCRdb to 2019 to 2021). For context, the study as a whole: Samples from collaborators originated in the United States, Italy and Spain and spanned both the acute and convalescent phases of COVID-19. Samples came from the ongoing ImmuneRACE study (first 160 participants) plus 1,254 subjects from 6 global collaborators. Subjects who had been exposed to COVID-19, were actively infected with it, or had recovered from it provided the deeply sampled blood TCRbeta repertoires that made up the dataset. The repertoires were released in a freely available public database meant as a resource for research on the immune response to SARS-CoV-2. Where available, HLA class I and class II types were taken from metadata supplied by the sample provider and were not determined by assay-based typing. A de-identified subject ID, COVID-19 status, age in years and sex were almost always included in the sample metadata. The prospective study material was composed of cDNA or gDNA derived from T cells, B-cell-depleted T cells, or PBMCs. Study-level results and caveats: The amount of clinical and demographic metadata varied by source and participant and was provided uncurated.

Measured from the cysteine to the phenylalanine, the CDR3 is 15 residues long. Just the 45-base CDR3 DNA is kept, in frame starting at base 1. The immunoSEQ Assay, a bias-controlled multiplex PCR, was used to amplify TCRbeta CDR3 regions from genomic DNA. The published analysis was carried out like this. The number of nucleated cells in each sample was estimated from the amplification of reference gene primers within the assay. To quantify the absolute abundance of each unique TCRbeta CDR3 rearrangement, sequence reads were collapsed and filtered. For each sample, productive Simpson clonality was calculated as the square root of Simpson's diversity index over productive rearrangements. TCRdb limited this immuneACCESS table to in-frame rearrangements with V and J called. A share of clones is missing; checked studies link under half to unresolved V genes, and the rest is unexplained. V and J calls and clone size are those listed in that table; D and trimming were worked out from the DNA. In all, the sample holds about 68,000 clones, and approximately 88% of those were seen once. Of the sample, around 8% falls within the top ten clones.

Collaborating institutions collected whole blood in K2EDTA tubes following their own protocols. For TCRbeta analysis, collaborator samples were shipped as frozen whole blood, as isolated PBMCs, or as DNA extracted from either sample type. As to this clone: There is no known antigen for this receptor. No quality values exist for individual bases; no much larger clone is one base distant.

Recombination joined TRBV12-1 with TRBJ2-7; the table's D call, TRBD1, was not checked against the DNA. TRBV12-1 is deemed a pseudogene. The sample consisted of peripheral blood. This clonotype was sampled from a middle-aged man with active COVID-19. The nucleotides are TGTGCCAGCAGCTTTGAGTGGGGGCACTCCTACGAGCAGTACTTC. This codes for CASSFEWGHSYEQYF.